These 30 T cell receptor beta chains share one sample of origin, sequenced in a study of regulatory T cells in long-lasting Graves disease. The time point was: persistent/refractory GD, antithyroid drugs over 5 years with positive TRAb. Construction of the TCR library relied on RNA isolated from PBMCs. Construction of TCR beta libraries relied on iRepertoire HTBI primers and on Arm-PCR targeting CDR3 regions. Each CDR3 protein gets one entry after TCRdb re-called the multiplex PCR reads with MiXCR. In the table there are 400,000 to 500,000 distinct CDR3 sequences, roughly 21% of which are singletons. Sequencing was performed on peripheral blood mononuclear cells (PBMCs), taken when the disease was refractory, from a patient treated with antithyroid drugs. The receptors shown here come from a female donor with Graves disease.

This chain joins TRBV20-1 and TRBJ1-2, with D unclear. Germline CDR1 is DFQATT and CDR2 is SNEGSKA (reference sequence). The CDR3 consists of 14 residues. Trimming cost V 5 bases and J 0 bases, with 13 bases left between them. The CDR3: CSAATFPPNYGYTF. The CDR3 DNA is TGCAGTGCTGCGACCTTTCCCCCTAACTATGGCTACACCTTC.

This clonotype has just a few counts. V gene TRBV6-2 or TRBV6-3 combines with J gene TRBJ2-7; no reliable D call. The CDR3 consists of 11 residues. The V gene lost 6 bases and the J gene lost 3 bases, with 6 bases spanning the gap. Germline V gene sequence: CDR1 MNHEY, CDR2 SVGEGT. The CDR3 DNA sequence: TGTGCCAGCAGGTCTATCTACGAGCAGTACTTC. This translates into CASRSIYEQYF.

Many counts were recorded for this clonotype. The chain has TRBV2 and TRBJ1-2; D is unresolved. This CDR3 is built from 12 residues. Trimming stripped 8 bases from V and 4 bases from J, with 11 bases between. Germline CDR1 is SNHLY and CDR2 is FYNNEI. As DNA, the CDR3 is TGTGCCAGCGCCCGGGGTGCCTATGGCTACACCTTC. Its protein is CASARGAYGYTF. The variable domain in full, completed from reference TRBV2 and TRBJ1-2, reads EPEVTQTPSHQVTQMGQEVILRCVPISNHLYFYWYRQILGQKVEFLVSFYNNEISEKSEIFDDQFSVERPDGSNFTLKIRSTKLEDSAMYFCASARGAYGYTFGSGTRLTVV.

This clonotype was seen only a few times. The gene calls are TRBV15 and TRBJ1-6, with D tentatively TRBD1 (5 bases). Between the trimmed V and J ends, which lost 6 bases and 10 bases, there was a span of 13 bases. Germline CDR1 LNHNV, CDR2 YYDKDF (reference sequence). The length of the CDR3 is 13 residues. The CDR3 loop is CATRGEGWSPLHF. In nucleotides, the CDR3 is TGTGCCACCAGGGGGGAAGGGTGGTCACCCCTCCACTTT.

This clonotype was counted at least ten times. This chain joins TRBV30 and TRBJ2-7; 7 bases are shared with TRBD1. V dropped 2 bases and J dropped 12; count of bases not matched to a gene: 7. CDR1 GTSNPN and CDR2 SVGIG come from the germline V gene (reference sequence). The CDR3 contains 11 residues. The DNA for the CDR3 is TGTGCCTGGAGTCAGAACAGGGGAAGGTACTTC. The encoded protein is CAWSQNRGRYF.

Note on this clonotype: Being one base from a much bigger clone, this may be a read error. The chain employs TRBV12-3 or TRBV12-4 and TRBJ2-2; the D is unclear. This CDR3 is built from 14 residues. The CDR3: CVSSSSMNTGELFF. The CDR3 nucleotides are TGTGTCAGCAGTTCTTCAATGAACACCGGGGAGCTGTTTTTT.

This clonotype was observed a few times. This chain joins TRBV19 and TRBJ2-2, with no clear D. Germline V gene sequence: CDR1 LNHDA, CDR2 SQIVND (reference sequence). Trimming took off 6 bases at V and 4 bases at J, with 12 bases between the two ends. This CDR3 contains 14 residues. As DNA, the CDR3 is TGTGCCAGTAGCTTCGTACGAACCACCGGGGAGCTGTTTTTT. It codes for CASSFVRTTGELFF.

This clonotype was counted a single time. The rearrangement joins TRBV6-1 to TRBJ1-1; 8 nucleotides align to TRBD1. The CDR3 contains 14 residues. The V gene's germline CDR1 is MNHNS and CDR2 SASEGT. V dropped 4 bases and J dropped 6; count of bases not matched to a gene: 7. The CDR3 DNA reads TGTGCCAGCAGTGCAACTCAGGGGGCAGCTGAAGCTTTCTTT. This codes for CASSATQGAAEAFF.

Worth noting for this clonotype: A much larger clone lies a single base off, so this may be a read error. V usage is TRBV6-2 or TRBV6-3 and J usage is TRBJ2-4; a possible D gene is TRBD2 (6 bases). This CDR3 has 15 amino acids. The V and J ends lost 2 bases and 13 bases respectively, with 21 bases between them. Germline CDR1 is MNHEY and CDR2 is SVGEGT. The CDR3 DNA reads TGTGCCAGCAGTTACGGGGCGGGGATATACAATGAGCAGTACTTC. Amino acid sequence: CASSYGAGIYNEQYF.

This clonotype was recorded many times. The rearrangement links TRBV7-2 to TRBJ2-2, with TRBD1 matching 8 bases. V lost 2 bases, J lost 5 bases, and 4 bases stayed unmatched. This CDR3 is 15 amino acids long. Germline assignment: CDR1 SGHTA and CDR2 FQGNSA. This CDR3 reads CASSLQGQGTGELFF. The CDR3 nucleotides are TGTGCCAGCAGCTTACAAGGACAGGGAACCGGGGAGCTGTTTTTT.

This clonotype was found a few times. The CDR3 region has the DNA TGCAGTGCTAGAGTCGGAGGGAAAAACATTCAGTACTTC. Encoded protein: CSARVGGKNIQYF. The chain joins TRBV20-1 to TRBJ2-4, with a tentative D call TRBD2 (6 bases). Germline CDR1 and CDR2: DFQATT and SNEGSKA (reference sequence). V was cut by 1 base and J by 4 bases, with 8 bases left in between. This CDR3 is 13 amino acids long.

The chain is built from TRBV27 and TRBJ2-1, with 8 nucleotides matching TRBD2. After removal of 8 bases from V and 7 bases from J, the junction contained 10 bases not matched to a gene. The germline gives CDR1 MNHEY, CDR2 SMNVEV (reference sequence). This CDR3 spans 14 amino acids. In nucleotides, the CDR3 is TGTGCCAGCGAGGACGGGAGGGGGGTAAATGAGCAGTTCTTC. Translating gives CASEDGRGVNEQFF.

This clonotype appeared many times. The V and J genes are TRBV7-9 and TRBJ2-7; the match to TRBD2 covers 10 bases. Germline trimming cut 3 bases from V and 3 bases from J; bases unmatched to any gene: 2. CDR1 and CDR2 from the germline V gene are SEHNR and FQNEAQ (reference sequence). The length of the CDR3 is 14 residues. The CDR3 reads CASSLASGSYEQYF. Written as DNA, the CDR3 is TGTGCCAGCAGCTTGGCTAGCGGGAGCTACGAGCAGTACTTC.

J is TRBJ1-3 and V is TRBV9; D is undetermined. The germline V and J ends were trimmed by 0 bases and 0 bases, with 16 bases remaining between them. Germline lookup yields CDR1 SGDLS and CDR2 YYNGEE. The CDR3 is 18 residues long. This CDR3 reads CASSVDADVARSGNTIYF. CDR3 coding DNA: TGTGCCAGCAGCGTAGATGCCGACGTCGCCCGCTCTGGAAACACCATATATTTT.

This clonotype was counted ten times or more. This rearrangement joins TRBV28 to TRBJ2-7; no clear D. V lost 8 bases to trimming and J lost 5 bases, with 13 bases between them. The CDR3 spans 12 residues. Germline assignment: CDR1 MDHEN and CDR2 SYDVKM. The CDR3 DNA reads TGTGCCAGCTCAGTTAAGGGTCACGAGCAGTACTTC. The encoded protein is CASSVKGHEQYF. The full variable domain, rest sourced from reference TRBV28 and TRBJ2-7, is DVKVTQSSRYLVKRTGEKVFLECVQDMDHENMFWYRQDPGLGLRLIYFSYDVKMKEKGDIPEGYSVSREKKERFSLILESASTNQTSMYLCASSVKGHEQYFGPGTRLTVT.

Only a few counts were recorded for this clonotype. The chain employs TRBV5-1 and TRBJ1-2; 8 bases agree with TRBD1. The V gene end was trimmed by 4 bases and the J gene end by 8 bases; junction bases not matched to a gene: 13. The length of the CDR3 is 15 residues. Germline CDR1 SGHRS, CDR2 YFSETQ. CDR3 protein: CASSAASWTGQGYTF. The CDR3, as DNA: TGCGCCAGCAGCGCAGCATCCTGGACAGGGCAGGGCTACACCTTC.

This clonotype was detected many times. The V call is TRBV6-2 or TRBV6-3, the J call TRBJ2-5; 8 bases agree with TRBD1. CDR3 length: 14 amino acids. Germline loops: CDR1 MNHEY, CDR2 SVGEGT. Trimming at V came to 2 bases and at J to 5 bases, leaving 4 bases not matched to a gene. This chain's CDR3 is CASSYPGGKETQYF. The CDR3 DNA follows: TGTGCCAGCAGTTACCCAGGGGGCAAGGAGACCCAGTACTTC.

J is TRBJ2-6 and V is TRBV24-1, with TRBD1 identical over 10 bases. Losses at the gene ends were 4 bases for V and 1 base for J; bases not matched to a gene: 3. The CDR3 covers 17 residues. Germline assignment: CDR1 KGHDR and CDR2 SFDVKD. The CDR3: CATSDPGQGSGANVLTF. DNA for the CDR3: TGTGCCACCAGTGACCCGGGACAGGGGTCTGGGGCCAACGTCCTGACTTTC.

The DNA of the CDR3 is TGTGCCAGCAGACGCACAAACAGCGATACGCAGTATTTT. This codes for CASRRTNSDTQYF. V and J are TRBV6-2 or TRBV6-3 and TRBJ2-3; D is unclear. There are 13 residues in the CDR3. V was trimmed by 6 bases and J by 6 bases, leaving 13 bases between them. Germline V gene lookup returns CDR1 MNHEY and CDR2 SVGEGT.

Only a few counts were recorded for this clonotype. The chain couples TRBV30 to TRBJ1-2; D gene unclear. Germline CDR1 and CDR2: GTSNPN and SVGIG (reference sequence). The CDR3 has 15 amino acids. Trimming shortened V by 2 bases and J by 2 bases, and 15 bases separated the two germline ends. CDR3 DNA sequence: TGTGCCTGGAGTTTCGGCGGTCCTGAGAACTATGGCTACACCTTC. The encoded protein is CAWSFGGPENYGYTF.

In nucleotides, the CDR3 is TGTGCCAGCAGCCTCGGACAGGGCGGAAAAAACATTCAGTACTTC. This codes for CASSLGQGGKNIQYF. The chain joins TRBV6-1 to TRBJ2-4; 8 nucleotides agree with TRBD1. The CDR3 runs 15 residues. The germline V gene encodes CDR1 MNHNS and CDR2 SASEGT. With 6 bases clipped from V and 4 bases from J, the junction kept 8 bases outside the gene matches.

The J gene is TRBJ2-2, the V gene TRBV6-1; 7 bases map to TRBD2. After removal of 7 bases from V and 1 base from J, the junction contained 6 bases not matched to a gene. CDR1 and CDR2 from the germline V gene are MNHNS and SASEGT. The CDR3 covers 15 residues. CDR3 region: CASIIREENTGELFF. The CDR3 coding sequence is TGTGCCAGCATCATCCGGGAGGAGAACACCGGGGAGCTGTTTTTT.

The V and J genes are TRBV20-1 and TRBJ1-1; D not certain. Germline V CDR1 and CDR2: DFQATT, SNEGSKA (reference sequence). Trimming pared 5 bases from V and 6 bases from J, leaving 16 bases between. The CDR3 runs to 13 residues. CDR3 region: CSAGGRLSPEAFF. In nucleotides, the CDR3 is TGCAGTGCTGGAGGCCGACTTTCCCCTGAAGCTTTCTTT.

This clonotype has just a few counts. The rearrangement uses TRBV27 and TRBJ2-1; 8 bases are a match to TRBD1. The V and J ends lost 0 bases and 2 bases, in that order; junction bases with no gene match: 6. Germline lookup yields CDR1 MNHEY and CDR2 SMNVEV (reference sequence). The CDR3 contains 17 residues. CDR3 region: CASSLSATGVAYNEQFF. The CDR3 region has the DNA TGTGCCAGCAGTTTATCGGCGACAGGGGTGGCCTACAATGAGCAGTTCTTC.

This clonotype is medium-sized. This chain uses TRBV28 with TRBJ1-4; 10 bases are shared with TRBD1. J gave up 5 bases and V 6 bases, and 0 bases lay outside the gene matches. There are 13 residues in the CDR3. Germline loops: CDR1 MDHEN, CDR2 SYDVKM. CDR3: CASRGQGNEKLFF. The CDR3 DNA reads TGTGCCAGCAGGGGACAGGGGAATGAAAAACTGTTTTTT.

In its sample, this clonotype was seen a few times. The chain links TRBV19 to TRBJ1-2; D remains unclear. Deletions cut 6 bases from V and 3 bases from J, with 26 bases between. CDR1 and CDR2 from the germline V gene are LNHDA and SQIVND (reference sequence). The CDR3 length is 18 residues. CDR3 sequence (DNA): TGTGCCAGTAGCCACAACGGCGGTGTCCCCCCGTTGGACTATGGCTACACCTTC. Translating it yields CASSHNGGVPPLDYGYTF.

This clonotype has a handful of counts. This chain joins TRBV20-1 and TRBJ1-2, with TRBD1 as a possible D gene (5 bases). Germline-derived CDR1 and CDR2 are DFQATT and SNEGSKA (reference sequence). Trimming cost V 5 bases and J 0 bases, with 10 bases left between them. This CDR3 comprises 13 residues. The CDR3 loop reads CSAFQGANYGYTF. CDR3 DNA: TGCAGTGCTTTCCAGGGAGCTAACTATGGCTACACCTTC.

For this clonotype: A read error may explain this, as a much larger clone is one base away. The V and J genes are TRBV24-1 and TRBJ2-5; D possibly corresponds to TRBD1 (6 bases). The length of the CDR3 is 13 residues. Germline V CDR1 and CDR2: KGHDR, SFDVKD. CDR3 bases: TGTGCCACGGCTGGACAGCACCAAGAGACCCGGTACTTC. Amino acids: CATAGQHQETRYF.

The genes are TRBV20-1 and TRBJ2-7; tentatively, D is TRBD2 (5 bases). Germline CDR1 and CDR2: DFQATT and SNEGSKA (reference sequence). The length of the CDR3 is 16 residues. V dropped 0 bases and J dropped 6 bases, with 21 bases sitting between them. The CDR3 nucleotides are TGCAGTGCTAGAGATTGGGAGCGGAGTATTAGCTCCGAGCAGTACTTC. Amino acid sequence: CSARDWERSISSEQYF.

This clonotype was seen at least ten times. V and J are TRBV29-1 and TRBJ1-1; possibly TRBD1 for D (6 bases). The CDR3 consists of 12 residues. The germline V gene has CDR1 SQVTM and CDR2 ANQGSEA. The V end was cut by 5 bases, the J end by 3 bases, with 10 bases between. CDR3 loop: CSVQQGYTEAFF. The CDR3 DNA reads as TGCAGCGTTCAACAGGGTTACACTGAAGCTTTCTTT.